These 31 T cell receptor beta chains were all obtained from the same sample, sequenced in a study of T cells in pancreatic ductal adenocarcinoma. No neoadjuvant therapy was given to the selected pancreatic ductal adenocarcinoma patients before their surgery. TCRdb keeps only in-frame clones here, not all; method: immunoSEQ multiplex PCR. The sample contains 85,000 to 120,000 clones, about 95% of which appear only once. Specimen: PBMCs. The receptors derive from a human donor with pancreatic ductal adenocarcinoma.

The chain joins TRBV7-9 to TRBJ2-5, with 12 nucleotides matching TRBD2. This CDR3 contains 17 residues. J gave up 5 bases and V 2 bases, and 9 bases lay outside the gene matches. From germline, CDR1 is SEHNR and CDR2 FQNEAQ (reference sequence). CDR3 nucleotides: TGTGCCAGCAGCTTATTGGCTAGCGGGAGGGCCGCGGAGACCCAGTACTTC. Translation: CASSLLASGRAAETQYF.

The V gene is TRBV4-1, the J gene TRBJ2-3; 8 nucleotides align to TRBD2. V was clipped by 2 bases and J by 0 bases; unmatched bases: 7. CDR1 is MGHRA, CDR2 YSYEKL, per germline. This CDR3 contains 17 residues. The CDR3 reads CASSQKGGLGSTDTQYF. CDR3 DNA: TGCGCCAGCAGCCAAAAAGGGGGACTAGGAAGCACAGATACGCAGTATTTT.

DNA of the CDR3: TGTGCCAGCAGTTTAGCTAGCGGGAGGTGGGACACCGGGGAGCTGTTTTTT. It is translated as CASSLASGRWDTGELFF. The V call is TRBV27, the J call TRBJ2-2; 11 bases align to TRBD2. This CDR3 has 17 amino acids. The V segment lost 2 bases and the J segment 3 bases; nucleotides outside the gene matches: 5. CDR1 is MNHEY and CDR2 is SMNVEV in the germline V gene (reference sequence).

This clone was detected a few times. V is TRBV30 and J is TRBJ2-7; TRBD1 matches at 11 bases. V was clipped by 4 bases and J by 3 bases; unmatched bases: 5. In germline, CDR1 is GTSNPN, CDR2 SVGIG (reference sequence). CDR3 length: 14 amino acids. As DNA, the CDR3 is TGTGCCTGGACCTCAGGGACAGGGGGCTACGAGCAGTACTTC. Its translation is CAWTSGTGGYEQYF.

The table lists this clone with a count of one. The rearrangement links TRBV27 to TRBJ2-7; tentatively, D is TRBD1 (5 bases). The CDR3 length is 14 residues. Trimming left V 1 base short and J 2 bases short, with 9 bases between. In germline, CDR1 is MNHEY, CDR2 SMNVEV (reference sequence). CDR3 protein: CASSLYRTPYEQYF. The DNA for the CDR3 is TGTGCCAGCAGTTTATACAGGACCCCCTACGAGCAGTACTTC.

The genes are TRBV29-1 and TRBJ1-1; D gene uncertain. The CDR3 has 11 residues. V lost 8 bases to trimming and J lost 1 base, with 8 bases between them. Germline V CDR1 and CDR2: SQVTM, ANQGSEA. The DNA of the CDR3 is TGCAGCATTGGCAGGAACACTGAAGCTTTCTTT. Protein product: CSIGRNTEAFF.

The CDR3 DNA reads TGTGCCAGCAGTTACGGGGCCTCTGGAAACACCATATATTTT. Its protein is CASSYGASGNTIYF. The rearrangement joins TRBV6-7 to TRBJ1-3, with D maybe TRBD1 (5 bases). TRBV6-7 is annotated as an ORF whose role is uncertain. The CDR3 sequence is 14 residues long. Trimming removed 2 bases from V and 0 bases from J, with 5 bases in between.

The chain links TRBV7-3 to TRBJ2-3; no firm D call. Trimming cost V 5 bases and J 0 bases, with 24 bases left between them. Germline V CDR1 and CDR2: SGHTA, FQGTGA. The CDR3 loop spans 19 amino acids. CDR3 amino acids: CASSPTPRSTAPSTDTQYF. CDR3 coding DNA: TGTGCCAGCAGCCCAACACCACGATCGACTGCACCCAGCACAGATACGCAGTATTTT. The whole variable domain, filled in from reference TRBV7-3 and TRBJ2-3, reads GAGVSQTPSNKVTEKGKYVELRCDPISGHTALYWYRQSLGQGPEFLIYFQGTGAADDSGLPNDRFFAVRPEGSVSTLKIQRTERGDSAVYLCASSPTPRSTAPSTDTQYFGPGTRLTVL.

The chain links TRBV2 to TRBJ2-2; D is ambiguous. The V end was cut by 4 bases, the J end by 2 bases, with 11 bases between. Germline CDR1 is SNHLY and CDR2 is FYNNEI. This CDR3 spans 15 amino acids. In DNA, the CDR3 is TGTGCCAGCAGTGGTAAACAGCTAAACACCGGGGAGCTGTTTTTT. The encoded protein is CASSGKQLNTGELFF.

This chain uses TRBV7-3 with TRBJ2-3; D might be TRBD2 (5 bases). V was cut by 9 bases and J by 7 bases, with 14 bases left in between. The length of the CDR3 is 12 residues. Germline assignment: CDR1 SGHTA and CDR2 FQGTGA. CDR3 sequence reads: CASGPTGNTQYF. The CDR3 DNA reads TGTGCCAGTGGCCCTACCGGGAATACGCAGTATTTT.

This chain links TRBV7-9 with TRBJ2-7; 8 nucleotides align to TRBD2. The CDR3 covers 14 residues. J gave up 1 base and V 3 bases, and 2 bases lay outside the gene matches. The V gene's germline CDR1 is SEHNR and CDR2 FQNEAQ (reference sequence). The CDR3 DNA reads as TGTGCCAGCAGCTTCAGCGGGGGTTCCTACGAGCAGTACTTC. Translating gives CASSFSGGSYEQYF.

The CDR3: CASRQQGGSNQPQHF. CDR3 bases: TGTGCCAGCAGACAGCAGGGGGGTAGCAATCAGCCCCAGCATTTT. V usage is TRBV2 and J usage is TRBJ1-5, with 7 bases fitting TRBD1. Per germline, CDR1 SNHLY and CDR2 FYNNEI. CDR3 length: 15 residues. Trimming at V came to 6 bases and at J to 0 bases, leaving 5 bases not matched to a gene.

V gene TRBV9 combines with J gene TRBJ1-2; possible D gene TRBD1, 6 bases. Germline CDR1 SGDLS, CDR2 YYNGEE. This CDR3 region has 15 residues. Trimming stripped 0 bases from V and 3 bases from J, with 12 bases between. CDR3 protein: CASSVARTAYYGYTF. The CDR3 DNA follows: TGTGCCAGCAGCGTAGCCAGGACAGCCTACTATGGCTACACCTTC.

The rearrangement links TRBV29-1 to TRBJ2-5; 11 bases agree with TRBD2. This CDR3 region has 13 residues. From germline, CDR1 is SQVTM and CDR2 ANQGSEA. The V gene end was trimmed by 5 bases and the J gene end by 5 bases; junction bases not matched to a gene: 4. The CDR3 loop is CSVLAGGGETQYF. CDR3 nucleotide sequence: TGCAGCGTTCTAGCGGGAGGCGGTGAGACCCAGTACTTC.

The chain links TRBV7-9 to TRBJ2-5; 9 bases line up with TRBD2. Trimming removed 0 bases from V and 2 bases from J; junction bases left unmatched: 13. Per germline, CDR1 SEHNR and CDR2 FQNEAQ (reference sequence). The CDR3 spans 19 residues. The CDR3 reads CASSLAEVGSGRVQETQYF. The CDR3 nucleotides are TGTGCCAGCAGCTTAGCGGAGGTTGGTAGCGGGAGAGTGCAAGAGACCCAGTACTTC.

The V call is TRBV9, the J call TRBJ1-4, with D hard to call. The germline V gene has CDR1 SGDLS and CDR2 YYNGEE. V was cut by 8 bases and J by 0 bases, with 20 bases left in between. There are 17 residues in the CDR3. Written as DNA, the CDR3 is TGTGCCAGTTCGCCCGGCCTGACACCGCCAACTAATGAAAAACTGTTTTTT. It translates to CASSPGLTPPTNEKLFF.

The chain recombines TRBV10-3 with TRBJ2-1; 9 bases line up with TRBD2. The J segment lost 6 bases and the V segment lost 3 bases, leaving 15 bases of the junction unmatched. The CDR3 runs to 18 residues. Germline CDR1 is ENHRY and CDR2 is SYGVKD. Written as DNA, the CDR3 is TGTGCCATCAGTGAATCGGCGGGGGCGGGAGGGTTGTTCAATGAGCAGTTCTTC. Translation gives CAISESAGAGGLFNEQFF.

This sequence joins TRBV5-1 and TRBJ2-1; D might be TRBD2 (6 bases). Deletions cut 4 bases from V and 6 bases from J, with 23 bases between. CDR1 SGHRS and CDR2 YFSETQ come from the germline V gene. This CDR3 region has 17 residues. The CDR3 is CASSVVFGRISLNEQFF. The CDR3 DNA is TGCGCCAGCAGCGTGGTTTTTGGGAGGATTTCCCTCAATGAGCAGTTCTTC.

The chain has TRBV11-2 and TRBJ2-4; 10 bases align to TRBD1. This CDR3 has 16 residues. Trimming removed 3 bases from V and 9 bases from J; junction bases left unmatched: 11. The V gene's germline CDR1 is SGHAT and CDR2 FQNNGV. The CDR3 reads CASSLRRQGAEGIQYF. CDR3 bases: TGTGCCAGCAGCTTGAGGCGACAGGGGGCGGAAGGCATTCAGTACTTC.

The rearrangement uses TRBV7-9 and TRBJ2-5; 11 bases agree with TRBD1. Losses at the gene ends were 6 bases for V and 6 bases for J; bases not matched to a gene: 9. The CDR3 length is 15 residues. Germline V gene data show CDR1 as SEHNR and CDR2 as FQNEAQ (reference sequence). The CDR3: CASSPPGTGGQTQYF. The CDR3 coding sequence is TGTGCCAGCAGTCCACCCGGGACAGGGGGACAGACCCAGTACTTC.

The CDR3 loop reads CASSSLVRGLAGYTF. CDR3 DNA: TGTGCCAGCAGCAGTCTTGTCAGGGGTCTCGCTGGCTACACCTTC. The rearrangement links TRBV6-5 to TRBJ1-2; D may be TRBD1 (6 bases). The germline V gene has CDR1 MNHEY and CDR2 SVGAGI. The V end was cut by 6 bases, the J end by 7 bases, with 21 bases between. This CDR3 region has 15 residues.

This clone came up once. The rearrangement joins TRBV9 to TRBJ2-3; D unclear. In germline, CDR1 is SGDLS, CDR2 YYNGEE. Trimming cost V 4 bases and J 0 bases, with 6 bases left between them. CDR3 length: 13 amino acids. CDR3 DNA sequence: TGTGCCAGCAGCCCTCTCAGCACAGATACGCAGTATTTT. It is translated as CASSPLSTDTQYF. The variable domain in full, completed from reference TRBV9 and TRBJ2-3, reads DSGVTQTPKHLITATGQRVTLRCSPRSGDLSVYWYQQSLDQGLQFLIQYYNGEERAKGNILERFSAQQFPDLHSELNLSSLELGDSALYFCASSPLSTDTQYFGPGTRLTVL.

Comments on this clone: Other DNA sequences in the same sample also yield this CDR3. CDR3 residues: CSARGTEQFF. Here the CDR3 DNA reads TGCAGTGCTAGGGGGACAGAACAGTTCTTC. The chain links TRBV20-1 to TRBJ2-1; 7 bases fit TRBD1. The CDR3 contains 10 residues. V lost 3 bases and J lost 13; bases outside the gene matches: 3. The germline V gene encodes CDR1 DFQATT and CDR2 SNEGSKA (reference sequence).

The chain links TRBV30 to TRBJ2-2, with 7 nucleotides matching TRBD2. CDR1 is GTSNPN and CDR2 is SVGIG in the germline V gene (reference sequence). The length of the CDR3 is 13 residues. Trimming at V came to 5 bases and at J to 0 bases, leaving 0 bases not matched to a gene. The CDR3 here is CAWGGANTGELFF. As DNA, the CDR3 is TGTGCCTGGGGGGGGGCGAACACCGGGGAGCTGTTTTTT.

This chain joins TRBV6-1 and TRBJ2-7; weak D call: TRBD2 (5 bases). Trimming stripped 1 base from V and 0 bases from J, with 13 bases between. Germline V gene lookup returns CDR1 MNHNS and CDR2 SASEGT. The CDR3 totals 16 residues. The DNA of the CDR3 is TGTGCCAGCAGTGAAGGGGGTAGCGTATCCTCCTACGAGCAGTACTTC. This gives the protein CASSEGGSVSSYEQYF.

The gene calls are TRBV6-1 and TRBJ1-4, with 7 bases identical to TRBD1. The V gene's germline CDR1 is MNHNS and CDR2 SASEGT. Trimming took 4 bases from V and 5 from J; bases not matched to a gene: 7. CDR3 size: 15 residues. The CDR3 sequence: CASSVLGQPNEKLFF. The CDR3 nucleotides are TGTGCCAGCAGTGTTCTGGGACAGCCAAATGAAAAACTGTTTTTT.

The chain joins TRBV6-5 to TRBJ1-2; 7 bases align to TRBD1. J lost 4 bases, V lost 0 bases, and 2 bases had no gene match. The CDR3 is 14 residues long. Germline V lookup: CDR1 MNHEY, CDR2 SVGAGI. The CDR3 is CASSYSGQIYGYTF. The CDR3 DNA sequence: TGTGCCAGCAGTTACTCGGGACAGATCTATGGCTACACCTTC.

This clone has only one observation. This chain joins TRBV15 and TRBJ2-1; tentatively, D is TRBD2 (5 bases). Germline CDR1 LNHNV, CDR2 YYDKDF (reference sequence). There are 17 residues in the CDR3. V gave up 2 bases and J gave up 2 bases, with 16 bases separating them. CDR3 in amino acids: CATSRSGKRLTYNEQFF. In nucleotides, the CDR3 is TGTGCCACCAGCAGATCAGGCAAGCGGCTTACCTACAATGAGCAGTTCTTC.

The rearrangement links TRBV4-2 to TRBJ2-7; 9 bases agree with TRBD2. After removal of 4 bases from V and 5 bases from J, the junction contained 9 bases not matched to a gene. The CDR3 is 15 amino acids. CDR1 is LGHNA, CDR2 YNFKEQ, per germline. CDR3 sequence (DNA): TGTGCCAGCAGCCCCCAGCGGGAGGTATCACACGAGCAGTACTTC. It codes for CASSPQREVSHEQYF.

V usage is TRBV7-2 and J usage is TRBJ2-3, with 7 nucleotides matching TRBD2. This CDR3 contains 14 residues. V was pared by 2 bases and J by 6 bases, with 5 bases of the junction left unmatched. Germline values: CDR1 SGHTA, CDR2 FQGNSA. Written as DNA, the CDR3 is TGTGCCAGCAGCTTACGGGAGGAATCGGATACGCAGTATTTT. Its translation is CASSLREESDTQYF. Complete variable domain (other parts from reference TRBV7-2 and TRBJ2-3): GAGVSQSPSNKVTEKGKDVELRCDPISGHTALYWYRQSLGQGLEFLIYFQGNSAPDKSGLPSDRFSAERTGGSVSTLTIQRTQQEDSAVYLCASSLREESDTQYFGPGTRLTVL.

This clone has a handful of counts. The rearrangement links TRBV5-1 to TRBJ2-5; D perhaps matches TRBD2 (5 bases). CDR3 length: 14 residues. V lost 5 bases and J 5 bases, leaving 16 bases between the germline ends. Germline CDR1 is SGHRS and CDR2 is YFSETQ. The CDR3 DNA sequence: TGCGCCAGCAGTCTTGCGGACTCCGGGGAGACCCAGTACTTC. It yields the protein CASSLADSGETQYF.